A selection of T cell receptor beta chains follows, all from one sample in a study of CD8+CD57+ T cells in acquired aplastic anemia. TCRdb analysed the reads with MiXCR anew, one entry per CDR3 protein. The sample consists of about half a million distinct CDR3 sequences, around 33% of them appearing once. Material for sequencing was sorted CD4+, CD8+, or CD8+CD57+ T cells (not recorded which) from PBMCs. The receptors here all came from a human donor with aplastic anemia. Each CDR3 is given with its conserved first and last residue. The order of the fields is CDR3 length, V gene, CDR3 protein.

CDR3 length: 12
V gene: TRBV30
CDR3 protein: CAWIIGPSEAFF

CDR3 length: 11
V gene: TRBV29-1
CDR3 protein: CSGRRGHEQYF

CDR3 length: 13
V gene: TRBV29-1
CDR3 protein: CSAIRVATDTQYF

CDR3 length: 10
V gene: TRBV29-1
CDR3 protein: CSAFEETQYF

CDR3 length: 15
V gene: TRBV9
CDR3 protein: CASSVDTGVNQPQHF

CDR3 length: 15
V gene: TRBV9
CDR3 protein: CASSVAPGVSYEQYF

CDR3 length: 13
V gene: TRBV6-2/TRBV6-3
CDR3 protein: CASTGALNTEAFF

CDR3 length: 19
V gene: TRBV4-2
CDR3 protein: CASSQGQGSASTGANVLTF

CDR3 length: 15
V gene: TRBV5-5
CDR3 protein: CASSFKQIFIYEQYF

CDR3 length: 13
V gene: TRBV19
CDR3 protein: CASSRTLWATQYF

CDR3 length: 13
V gene: TRBV2
CDR3 protein: CASSPERLEVQHF

CDR3 length: 16
V gene: TRBV5-1
CDR3 protein: CASSESGRVPNEKLFF

CDR3 length: 13
V gene: TRBV15
CDR3 protein: CATSRDQGYGYTF

CDR3 length: 14
V gene: TRBV19
CDR3 protein: CASSIAGPYNEQFF

CDR3 length: 14
V gene: TRBV15
CDR3 protein: CATSSDSNTGELFF

CDR3 length: 14
V gene: TRBV20-1
CDR3 protein: CSARGTTGRTEAFF

CDR3 length: 17
V gene: TRBV24-1
CDR3 protein: CATSGAGTRSFVYEQYF

CDR3 length: 16
V gene: TRBV29-1
CDR3 protein: CSVEDSGRKRNTEAFF

CDR3 length: 15
V gene: TRBV12-5
CDR3 protein: CASGLTGTGANVLTF

CDR3 length: 13
V gene: TRBV25-1
CDR3 protein: CASSGQRSYEQYF

CDR3 length: 14
V gene: TRBV7-9
CDR3 protein: CASSPRTRTDTQYF

CDR3 length: 15
V gene: TRBV27
CDR3 protein: CASSLGRVSTDTQYF

CDR3 length: 15
V gene: TRBV29-1
CDR3 protein: CSVEGRRGTYNEQFF

CDR3 length: 15
V gene: TRBV6-5
CDR3 protein: CASSYSDRFSTEAFF

CDR3 length: 15
V gene: TRBV5-1
CDR3 protein: CASSINGGSNQPQHF

CDR3 length: 14
V gene: TRBV10-3
CDR3 protein: CAIRAHGSQETQYF

CDR3 length: 15
V gene: TRBV7-2
CDR3 protein: CASSLGSGPGQPQHF